This T cell receptor beta chain was obtained from a study of cytomegalovirus exposure and HLA in healthy donors. From germline, CDR1 is MNHEY and CDR2 SMNVEV (reference sequence). CDR3 size: 19 residues. Worth noting for this clone: Its antigen is unknown.

Primers included in the PCR were 60 Vbeta and 13 Jbeta primers. Under the authors' procedure: In a later analysis, about 12 million of 65 million to 80 million unique beta chains occurred in at least two donors. Profiled with immunoSEQ multiplex PCR; TCRdb holds only in-frame clones, not every one. The DNA gave D and trimming, while V, J and clone size come from that table. This sample carries approximately 150,000 clones, around 78% of them seen once, and the ten largest clones take 6.2%. Notes on the study in general: HLA allele associations emerged for some 16,000 TCR beta sequences in a later analysis, at 0.05 false discovery rate.

Sequencing was performed on PBMCs. The chain recombines TRBV27 with TRBJ2-5, with 12 bases that match TRBD2. With the DNA end fitting TRBJ2-7 better, the J assignment may be wrong. The sequence was collected from a woman aged 40 to 50 in good health and CMV-seropositive. CDR3 in DNA: TGTGCCAGCGCTCCTCCAACCCCTAGCGGGAGGGCCGGGATCTACGAGCAGTACTTC. Translation gives CASAPPTPSGRAGIYEQYF.